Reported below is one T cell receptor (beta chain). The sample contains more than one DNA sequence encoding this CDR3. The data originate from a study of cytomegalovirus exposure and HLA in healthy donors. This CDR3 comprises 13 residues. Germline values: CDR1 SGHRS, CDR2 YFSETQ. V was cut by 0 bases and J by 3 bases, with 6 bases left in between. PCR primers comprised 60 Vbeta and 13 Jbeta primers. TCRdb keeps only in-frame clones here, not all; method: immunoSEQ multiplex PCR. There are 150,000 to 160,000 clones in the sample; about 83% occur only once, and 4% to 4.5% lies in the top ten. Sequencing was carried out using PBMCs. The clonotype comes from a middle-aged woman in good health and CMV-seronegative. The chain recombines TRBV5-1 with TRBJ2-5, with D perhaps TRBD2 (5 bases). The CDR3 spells CASSLGTEETQYF. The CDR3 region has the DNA TGCGCCAGCAGCTTGGGGACTGAAGAGACCCAGTACTTC.